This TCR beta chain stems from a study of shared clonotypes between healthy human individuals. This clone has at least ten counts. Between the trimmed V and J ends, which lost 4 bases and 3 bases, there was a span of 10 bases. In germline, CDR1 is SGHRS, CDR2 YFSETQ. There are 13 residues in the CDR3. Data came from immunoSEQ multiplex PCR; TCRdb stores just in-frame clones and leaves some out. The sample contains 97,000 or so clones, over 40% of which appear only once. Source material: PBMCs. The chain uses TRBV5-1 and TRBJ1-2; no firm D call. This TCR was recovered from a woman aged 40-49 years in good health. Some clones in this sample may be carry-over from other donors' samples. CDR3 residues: CASSINRDYGYTF. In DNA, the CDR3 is TGCGCCAGCAGCATTAATCGGGACTATGGCTACACCTTC.